This T cell receptor beta chain was found in a study of CD8+ T cells in alopecia areata. The authors extracted RNA and reverse transcribed it into cDNA as the sequencing template. The repertoire was sequenced with immunoSEQ multiplex PCR; TCRdb's copy has only in-frame clones and lacks some. This table has about 140,000 clones, about 60% appearing once. The CDR3 loop spans 11 amino acids. Germline CDR1 and CDR2: KGHSH and LQKENI. V was pared by 5 bases and J by 2 bases, with 3 bases between. V gene TRBV18 combines with J gene TRBJ1-2; D gene ambiguous. The input for sequencing was CD4+ T cells sorted from blood, taken at week 0. The sequence was obtained from a human donor with alopecia areata. The CDR3 bases are TGTGCCAGCTCAGGGAACTATGGCTACACCTTC. Translating it yields CASSGNYGYTF.